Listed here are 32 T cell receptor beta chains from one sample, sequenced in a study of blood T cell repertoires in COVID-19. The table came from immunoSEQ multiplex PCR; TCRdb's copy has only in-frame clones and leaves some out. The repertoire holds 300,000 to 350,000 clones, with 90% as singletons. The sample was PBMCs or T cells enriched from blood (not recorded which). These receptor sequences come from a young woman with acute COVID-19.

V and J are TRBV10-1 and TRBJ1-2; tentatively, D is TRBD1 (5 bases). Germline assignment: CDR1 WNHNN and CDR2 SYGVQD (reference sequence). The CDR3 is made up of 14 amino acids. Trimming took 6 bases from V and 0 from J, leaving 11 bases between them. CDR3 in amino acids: CASRGGRANYGYTF. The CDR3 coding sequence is TGCGCCAGCAGGGGGGGACGGGCTAACTATGGCTACACCTTC.

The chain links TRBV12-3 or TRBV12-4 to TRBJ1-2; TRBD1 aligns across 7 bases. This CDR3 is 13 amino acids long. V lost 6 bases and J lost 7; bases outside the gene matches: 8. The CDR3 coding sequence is TGTGCCAGCAGACCTCGACAGGGCGGTGGCTACACCTTC. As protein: CASRPRQGGGYTF.

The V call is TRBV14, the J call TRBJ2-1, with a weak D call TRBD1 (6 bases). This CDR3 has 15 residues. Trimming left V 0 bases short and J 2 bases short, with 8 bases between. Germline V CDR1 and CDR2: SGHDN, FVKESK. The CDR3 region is CASSQETGAYNEQFF. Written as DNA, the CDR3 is TGTGCCAGCAGCCAAGAGACAGGAGCCTACAATGAGCAGTTCTTC.

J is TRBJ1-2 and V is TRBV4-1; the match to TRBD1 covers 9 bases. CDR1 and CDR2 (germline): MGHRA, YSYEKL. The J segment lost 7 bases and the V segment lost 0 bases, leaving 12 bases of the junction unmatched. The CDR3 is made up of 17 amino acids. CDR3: CASSQDQQATGGTGYTF. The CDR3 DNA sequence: TGCGCCAGCAGCCAAGATCAGCAGGCGACAGGGGGGACTGGCTACACCTTC.

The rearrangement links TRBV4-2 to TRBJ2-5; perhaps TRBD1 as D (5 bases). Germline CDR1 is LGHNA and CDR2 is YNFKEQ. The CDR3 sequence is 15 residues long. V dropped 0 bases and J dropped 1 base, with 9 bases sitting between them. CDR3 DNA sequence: TGTGCCAGCAGCCAAGATGTCGACAGCCAAGAGACCCAGTACTTC. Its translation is CASSQDVDSQETQYF.

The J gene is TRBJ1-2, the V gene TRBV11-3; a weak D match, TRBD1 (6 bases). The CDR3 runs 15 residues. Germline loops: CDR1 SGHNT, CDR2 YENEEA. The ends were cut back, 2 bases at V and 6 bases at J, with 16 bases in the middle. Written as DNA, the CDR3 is TGTGCCAGCAGCTTACTTTCTACAGGGCAGGATGGCTACACCTTC. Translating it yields CASSLLSTGQDGYTF.

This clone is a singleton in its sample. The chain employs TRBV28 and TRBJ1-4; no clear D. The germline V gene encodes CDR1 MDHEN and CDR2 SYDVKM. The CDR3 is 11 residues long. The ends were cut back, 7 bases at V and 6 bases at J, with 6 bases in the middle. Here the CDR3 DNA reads TGTGCCAGCACGGTCGATGAAAAACTGTTTTTT. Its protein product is CASTVDEKLFF.

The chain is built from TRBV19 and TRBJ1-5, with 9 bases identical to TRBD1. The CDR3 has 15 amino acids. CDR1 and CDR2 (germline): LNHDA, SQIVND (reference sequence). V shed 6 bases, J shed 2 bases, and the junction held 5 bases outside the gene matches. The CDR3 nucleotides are TGTGCCAGTAGCCGGGGACAGGGTGGCAATCAGCCCCAGCATTTT. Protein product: CASSRGQGGNQPQHF. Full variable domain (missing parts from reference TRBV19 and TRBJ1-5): DGGITQSPKYLFRKEGQNVTLSCEQNLNHDAMYWYRQDPGQGLRLIYYSQIVNDFQKGDIAEGYSVSREKKESFPLTVTSAQKNPTAFYLCASSRGQGGNQPQHFGDGTRLSIL.

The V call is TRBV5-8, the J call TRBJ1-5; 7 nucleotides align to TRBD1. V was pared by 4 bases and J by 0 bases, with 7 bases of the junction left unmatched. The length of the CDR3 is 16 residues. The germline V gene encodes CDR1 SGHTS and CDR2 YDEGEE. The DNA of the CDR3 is TGTGCCAGCAGCGGAGGGGGCGGGTATAGCAATCAGCCCCAGCATTTT. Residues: CASSGGGGYSNQPQHF.

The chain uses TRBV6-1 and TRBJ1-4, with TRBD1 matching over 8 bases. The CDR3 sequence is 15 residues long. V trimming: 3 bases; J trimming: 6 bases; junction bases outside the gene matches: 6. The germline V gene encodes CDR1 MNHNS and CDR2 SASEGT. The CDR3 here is CASSDPGTGDEKLFF. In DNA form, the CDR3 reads TGTGCCAGCAGTGATCCCGGGACAGGAGATGAAAAACTGTTTTTT.

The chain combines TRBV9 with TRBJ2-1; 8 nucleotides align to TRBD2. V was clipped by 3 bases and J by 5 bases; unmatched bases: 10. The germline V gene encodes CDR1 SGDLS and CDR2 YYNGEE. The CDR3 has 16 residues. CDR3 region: CASSARSGIGDNEQFF. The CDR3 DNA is TGTGCCAGCAGCGCGCGTAGCGGGATCGGCGACAATGAGCAGTTCTTC.

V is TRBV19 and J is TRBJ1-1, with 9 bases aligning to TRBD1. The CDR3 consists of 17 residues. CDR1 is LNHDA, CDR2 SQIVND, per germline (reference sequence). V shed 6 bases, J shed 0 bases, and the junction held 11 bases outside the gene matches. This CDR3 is CASRWGQGRKMNTEAFF. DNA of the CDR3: TGTGCCAGTAGGTGGGGACAGGGCCGAAAAATGAACACTGAAGCTTTCTTT.

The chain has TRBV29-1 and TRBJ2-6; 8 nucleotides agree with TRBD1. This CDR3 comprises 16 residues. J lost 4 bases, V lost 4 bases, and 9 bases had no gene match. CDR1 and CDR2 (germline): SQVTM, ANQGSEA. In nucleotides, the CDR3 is TGCAGCGTTGTTACCGGGACAGGACCCGGGGCCAACGTCCTGACTTTC. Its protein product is CSVVTGTGPGANVLTF.

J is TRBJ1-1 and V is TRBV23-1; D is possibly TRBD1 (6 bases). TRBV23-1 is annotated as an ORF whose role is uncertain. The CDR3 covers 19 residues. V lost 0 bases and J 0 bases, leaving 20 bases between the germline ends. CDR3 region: CASSQSQQTGIPMNTEAFF. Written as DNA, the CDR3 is TGCGCCAGCAGTCAATCACAACAAACAGGGATACCTATGAACACTGAAGCTTTCTTT.

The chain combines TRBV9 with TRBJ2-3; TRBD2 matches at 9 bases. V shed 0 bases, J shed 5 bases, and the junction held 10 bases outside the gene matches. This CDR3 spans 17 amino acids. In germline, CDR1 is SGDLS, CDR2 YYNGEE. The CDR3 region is CASSVVAGAVVGDTQYF. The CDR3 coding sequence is TGTGCCAGCAGCGTAGTAGCGGGAGCGGTTGTTGGAGATACGCAGTATTTT.

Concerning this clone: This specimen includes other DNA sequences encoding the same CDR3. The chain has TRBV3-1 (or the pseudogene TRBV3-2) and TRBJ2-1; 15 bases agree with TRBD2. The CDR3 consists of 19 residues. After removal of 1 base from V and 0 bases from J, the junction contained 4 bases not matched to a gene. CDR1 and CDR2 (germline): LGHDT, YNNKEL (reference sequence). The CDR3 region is CASSQGGLAGGSSYNEQFF. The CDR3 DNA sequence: TGTGCCAGCAGCCAAGGCGGACTAGCGGGAGGGAGCTCCTACAATGAGCAGTTCTTC.

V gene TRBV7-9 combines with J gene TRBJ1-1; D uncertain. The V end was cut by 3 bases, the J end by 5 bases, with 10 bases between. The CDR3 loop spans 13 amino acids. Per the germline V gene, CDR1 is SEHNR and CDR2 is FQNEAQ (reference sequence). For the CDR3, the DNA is TGTGCCAGCAGCTTGCGGGTCGCGACTGAAGCTTTCTTT. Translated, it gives CASSLRVATEAFF.

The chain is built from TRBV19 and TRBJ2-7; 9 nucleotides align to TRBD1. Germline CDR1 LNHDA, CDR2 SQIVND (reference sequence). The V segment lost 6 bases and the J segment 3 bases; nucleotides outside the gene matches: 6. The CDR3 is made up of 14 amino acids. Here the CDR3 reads CASSQGTGFYEQYF. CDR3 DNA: TGTGCCAGTAGCCAGGGGACAGGGTTCTACGAGCAGTACTTC.

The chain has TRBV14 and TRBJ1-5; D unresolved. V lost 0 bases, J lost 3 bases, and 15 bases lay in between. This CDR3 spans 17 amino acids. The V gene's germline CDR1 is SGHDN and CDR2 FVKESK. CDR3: CASSQDLRRSSNQPQHF. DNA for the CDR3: TGTGCCAGCAGCCAAGATTTGAGGCGTAGCTCCAATCAGCCCCAGCATTTT.

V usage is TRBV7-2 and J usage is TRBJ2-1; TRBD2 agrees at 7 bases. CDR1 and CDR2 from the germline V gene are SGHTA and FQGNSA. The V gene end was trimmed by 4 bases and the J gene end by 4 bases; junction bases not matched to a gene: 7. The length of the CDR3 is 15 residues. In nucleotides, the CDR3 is TGTGCCAGCAGCTCGGCGGGACTAAATTACAATGAGCAGTTCTTC. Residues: CASSSAGLNYNEQFF.

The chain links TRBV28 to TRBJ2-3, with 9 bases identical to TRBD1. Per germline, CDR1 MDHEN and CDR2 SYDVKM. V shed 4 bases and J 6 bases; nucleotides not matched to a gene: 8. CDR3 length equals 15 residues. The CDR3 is CASSSTGTGSDTQYF. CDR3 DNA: TGTGCCAGCAGTTCTACCGGGACAGGGTCCGATACGCAGTATTTT. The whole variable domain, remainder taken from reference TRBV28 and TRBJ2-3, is DVKVTQSSRYLVKRTGEKVFLECVQDMDHENMFWYRQDPGLGLRLIYFSYDVKMKEKGDIPEGYSVSREKKERFSLILESASTNQTSMYLCASSSTGTGSDTQYFGPGTRLTVL.

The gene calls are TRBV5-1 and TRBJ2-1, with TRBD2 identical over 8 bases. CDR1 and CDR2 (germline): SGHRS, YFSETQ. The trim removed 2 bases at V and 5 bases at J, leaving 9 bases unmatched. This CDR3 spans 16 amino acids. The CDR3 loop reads CASSFPETSVHNEQFF. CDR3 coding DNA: TGCGCCAGCAGCTTCCCCGAGACTAGCGTCCACAATGAGCAGTTCTTC. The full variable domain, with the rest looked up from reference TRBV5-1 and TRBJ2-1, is KAGVTQTPRYLIKTRGQQVTLSCSPISGHRSVSWYQQTPGQGLQFLFEYFSETQRNKGNFPGRFSGRQFSNSRSEMNVSTLELGDSALYLCASSFPETSVHNEQFFGPGTRLTVL.

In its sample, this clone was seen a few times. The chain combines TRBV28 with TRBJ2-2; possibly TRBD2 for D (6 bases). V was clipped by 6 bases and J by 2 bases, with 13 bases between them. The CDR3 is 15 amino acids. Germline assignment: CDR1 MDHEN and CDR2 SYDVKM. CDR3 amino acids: CASSIPGDNTGELFF. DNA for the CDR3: TGTGCCAGCAGCATACCGGGAGATAACACCGGGGAGCTGTTTTTT. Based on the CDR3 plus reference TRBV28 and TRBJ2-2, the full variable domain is DVKVTQSSRYLVKRTGEKVFLECVQDMDHENMFWYRQDPGLGLRLIYFSYDVKMKEKGDIPEGYSVSREKKERFSLILESASTNQTSMYLCASSIPGDNTGELFFGEGSRLTVL.

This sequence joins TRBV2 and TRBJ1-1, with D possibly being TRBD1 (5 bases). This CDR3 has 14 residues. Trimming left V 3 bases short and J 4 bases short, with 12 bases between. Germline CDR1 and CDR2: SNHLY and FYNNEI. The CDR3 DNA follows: TGTGCCAGCAGTGAGTTCACAGGTCTCACTGAAGCTTTCTTT. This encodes CASSEFTGLTEAFF. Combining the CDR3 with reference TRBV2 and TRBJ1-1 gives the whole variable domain EPEVTQTPSHQVTQMGQEVILRCVPISNHLYFYWYRQILGQKVEFLVSFYNNEISEKSEIFDDQFSVERPDGSNFTLKIRSTKLEDSAMYFCASSEFTGLTEAFFGQGTRLTVV.

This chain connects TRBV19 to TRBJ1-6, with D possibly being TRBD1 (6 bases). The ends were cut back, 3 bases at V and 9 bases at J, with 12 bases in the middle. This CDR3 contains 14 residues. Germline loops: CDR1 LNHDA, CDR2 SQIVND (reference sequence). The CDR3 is CASSMGAQGSPLHF. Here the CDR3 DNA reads TGTGCCAGTAGTATGGGGGCCCAGGGTTCACCCCTCCACTTT. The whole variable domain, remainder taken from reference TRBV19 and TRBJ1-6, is DGGITQSPKYLFRKEGQNVTLSCEQNLNHDAMYWYRQDPGQGLRLIYYSQIVNDFQKGDIAEGYSVSREKKESFPLTVTSAQKNPTAFYLCASSMGAQGSPLHFGNGTRLTVT.

The CDR3 here is CASSLGAGANYGYTF. The CDR3 DNA reads TGTGCCAGCAGTTTAGGGGCAGGGGCTAACTATGGCTACACCTTC. This chain uses TRBV28 with TRBJ1-2, with D maybe TRBD1 (6 bases). Between the trimmed V and J ends, which lost 2 bases and 0 bases, there was a span of 10 bases. This CDR3 is built from 15 residues. The germline gives CDR1 MDHEN, CDR2 SYDVKM.

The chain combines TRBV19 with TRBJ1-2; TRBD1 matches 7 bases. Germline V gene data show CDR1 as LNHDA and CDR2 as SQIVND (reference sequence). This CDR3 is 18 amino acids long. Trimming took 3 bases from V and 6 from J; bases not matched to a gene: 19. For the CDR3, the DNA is TGTGCCAGTAGTATTATAGCGAAGGGGGCGCGAGAAGGAGATGGCTACACCTTC. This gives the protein CASSIIAKGAREGDGYTF. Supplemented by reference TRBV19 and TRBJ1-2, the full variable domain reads DGGITQSPKYLFRKEGQNVTLSCEQNLNHDAMYWYRQDPGQGLRLIYYSQIVNDFQKGDIAEGYSVSREKKESFPLTVTSAQKNPTAFYLCASSIIAKGAREGDGYTFGSGTRLTVV.

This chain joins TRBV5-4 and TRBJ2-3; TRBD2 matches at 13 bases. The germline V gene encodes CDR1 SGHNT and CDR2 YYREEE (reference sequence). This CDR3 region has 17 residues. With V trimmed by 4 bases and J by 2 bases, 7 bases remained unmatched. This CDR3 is CASSAGTSGKFTDTQYF. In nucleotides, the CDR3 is TGTGCCAGCAGCGCAGGGACTAGCGGGAAGTTCACAGATACGCAGTATTTT.

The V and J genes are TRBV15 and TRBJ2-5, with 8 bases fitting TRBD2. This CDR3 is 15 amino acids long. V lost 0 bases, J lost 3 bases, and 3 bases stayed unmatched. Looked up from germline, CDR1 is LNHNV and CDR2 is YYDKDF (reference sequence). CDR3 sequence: CATSREGLGEETQYF. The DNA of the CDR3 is TGTGCCACCAGCAGAGAGGGACTAGGGGAAGAGACCCAGTACTTC.

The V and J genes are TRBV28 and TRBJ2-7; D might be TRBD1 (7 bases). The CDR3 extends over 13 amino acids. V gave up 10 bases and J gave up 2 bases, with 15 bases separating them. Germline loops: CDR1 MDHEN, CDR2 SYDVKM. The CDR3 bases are TGTGCCACCGCGGAGGGGGCCCCCTACGAGCAGTACTTC. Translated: CATAEGAPYEQYF.

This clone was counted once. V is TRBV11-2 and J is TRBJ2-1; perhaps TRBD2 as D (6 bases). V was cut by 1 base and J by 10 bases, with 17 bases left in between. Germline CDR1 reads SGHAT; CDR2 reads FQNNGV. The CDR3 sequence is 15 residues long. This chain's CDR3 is CASSLVRRTGEEQFF. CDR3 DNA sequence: TGTGCCAGCAGCTTAGTCCGGCGGACGGGGGAGGAGCAGTTCTTC.

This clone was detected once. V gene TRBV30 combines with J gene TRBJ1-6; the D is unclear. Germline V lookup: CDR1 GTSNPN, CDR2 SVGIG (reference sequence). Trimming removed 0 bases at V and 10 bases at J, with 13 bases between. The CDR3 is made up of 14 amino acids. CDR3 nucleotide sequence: TGTGCCTGGAGTGTACTAGACTTTCGCTCACCCCTCCACTTT. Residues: CAWSVLDFRSPLHF.